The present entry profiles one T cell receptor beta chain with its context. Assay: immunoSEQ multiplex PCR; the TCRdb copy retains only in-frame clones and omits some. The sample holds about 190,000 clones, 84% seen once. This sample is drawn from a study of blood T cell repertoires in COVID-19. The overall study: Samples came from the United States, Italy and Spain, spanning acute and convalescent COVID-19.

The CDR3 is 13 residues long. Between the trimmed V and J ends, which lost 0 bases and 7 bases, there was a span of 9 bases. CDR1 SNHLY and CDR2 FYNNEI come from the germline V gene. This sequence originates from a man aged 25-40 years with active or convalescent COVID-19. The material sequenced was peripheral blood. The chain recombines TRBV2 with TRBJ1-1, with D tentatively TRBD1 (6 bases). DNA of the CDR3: TGTGCCAGCAGTGAAGCCCGGACAGTTGAAGCTTTCTTT. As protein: CASSEARTVEAFF.